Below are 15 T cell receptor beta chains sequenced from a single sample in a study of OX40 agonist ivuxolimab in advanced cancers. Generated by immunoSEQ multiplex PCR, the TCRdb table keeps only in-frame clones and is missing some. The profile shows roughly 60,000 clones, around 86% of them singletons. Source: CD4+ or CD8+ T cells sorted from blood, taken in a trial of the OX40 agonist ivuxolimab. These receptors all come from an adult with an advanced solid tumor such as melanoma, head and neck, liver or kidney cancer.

CDR3 residues: CASSLLSLLKPNIQYF. The CDR3 nucleotides read TGTGCCAGCAGCTTGTTAAGCTTACTAAAACCAAACATTCAGTACTTC. This chain joins TRBV5-8 and TRBJ2-4; D gene uncertain. Trimming pared 1 base from V and 6 bases from J, leaving 17 bases between. Germline CDR1 reads SGHTS; CDR2 reads YDEGEE. There are 16 residues in the CDR3.

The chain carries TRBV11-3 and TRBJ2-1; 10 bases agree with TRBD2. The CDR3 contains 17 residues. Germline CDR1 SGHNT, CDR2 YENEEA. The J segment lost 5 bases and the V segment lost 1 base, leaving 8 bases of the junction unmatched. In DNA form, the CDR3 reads TGTGCCAGCAGCTTAGCCCTGACTAGCGGGCCTCACAATGAGCAGTTCTTC. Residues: CASSLALTSGPHNEQFF.

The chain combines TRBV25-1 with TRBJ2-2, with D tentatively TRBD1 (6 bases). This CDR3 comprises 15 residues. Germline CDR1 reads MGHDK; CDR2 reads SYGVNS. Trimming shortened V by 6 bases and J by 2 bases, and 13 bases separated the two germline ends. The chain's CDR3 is CASRDDRRNTGELFF. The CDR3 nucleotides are TGTGCCAGCAGGGATGACAGGAGAAACACCGGGGAGCTGTTTTTT.

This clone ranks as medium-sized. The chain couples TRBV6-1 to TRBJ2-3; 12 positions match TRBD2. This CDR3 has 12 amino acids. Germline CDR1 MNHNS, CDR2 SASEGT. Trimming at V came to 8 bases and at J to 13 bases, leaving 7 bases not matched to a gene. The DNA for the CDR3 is TGTGCCAGCCGGGGACTAGCGGGTAGGAAGTATTTT. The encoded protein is CASRGLAGRKYF.

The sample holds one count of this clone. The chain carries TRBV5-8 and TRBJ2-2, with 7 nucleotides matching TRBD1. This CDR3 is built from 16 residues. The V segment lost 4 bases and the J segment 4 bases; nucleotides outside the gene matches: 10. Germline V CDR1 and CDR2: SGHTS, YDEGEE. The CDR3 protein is CASSGRTGAGTGELFF. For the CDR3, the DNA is TGTGCCAGCAGCGGGAGAACAGGGGCCGGCACCGGGGAGCTGTTTTTT.

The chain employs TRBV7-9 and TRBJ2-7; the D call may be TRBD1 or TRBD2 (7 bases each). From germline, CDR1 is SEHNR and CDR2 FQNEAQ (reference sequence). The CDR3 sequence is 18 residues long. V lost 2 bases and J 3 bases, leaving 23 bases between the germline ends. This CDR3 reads CASSLRGGRDYRNYEQYF. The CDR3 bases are TGTGCCAGCAGCTTAAGAGGGGGCCGGGACTACCGAAACTACGAGCAGTACTTC.

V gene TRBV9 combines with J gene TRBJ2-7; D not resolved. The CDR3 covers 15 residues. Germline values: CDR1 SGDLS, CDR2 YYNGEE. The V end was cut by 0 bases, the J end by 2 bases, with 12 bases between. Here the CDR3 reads CASSVGQTVTYEQYF. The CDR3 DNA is TGTGCCAGCAGCGTAGGGCAGACGGTAACCTACGAGCAGTACTTC.

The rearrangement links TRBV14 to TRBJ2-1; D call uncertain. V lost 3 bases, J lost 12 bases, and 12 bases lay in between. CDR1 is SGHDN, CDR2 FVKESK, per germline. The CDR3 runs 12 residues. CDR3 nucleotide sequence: TGTGCCAGCAGCCAGAGATCATTCGGGCAGTTCTTC. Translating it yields CASSQRSFGQFF.

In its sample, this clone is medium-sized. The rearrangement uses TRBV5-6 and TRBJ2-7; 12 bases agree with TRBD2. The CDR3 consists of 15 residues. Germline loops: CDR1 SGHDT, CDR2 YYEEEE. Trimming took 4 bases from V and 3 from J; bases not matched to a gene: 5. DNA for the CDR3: TGTGCCAGCAGCCCAAAGACTAGCGGGAGCTACGAGCAGTACTTC. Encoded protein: CASSPKTSGSYEQYF.

This CDR3 is CSVLTRVDQPQHF. The CDR3 coding sequence is TGCAGCGTTCTGACCAGGGTTGATCAGCCCCAGCATTTT. V is TRBV29-1 and J is TRBJ1-5; weak D call: TRBD1 (5 bases). From germline, CDR1 is SQVTM and CDR2 ANQGSEA. Trimming took off 5 bases at V and 5 bases at J, with 13 bases between the two ends. The CDR3 extends over 13 amino acids.

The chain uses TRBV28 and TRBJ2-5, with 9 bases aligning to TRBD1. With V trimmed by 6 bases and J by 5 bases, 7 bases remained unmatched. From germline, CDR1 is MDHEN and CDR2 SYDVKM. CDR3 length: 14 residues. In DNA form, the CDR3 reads TGTGCCAGCAGCCGCGGACAGGGGACGGAGACCCAGTACTTC. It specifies CASSRGQGTETQYF.

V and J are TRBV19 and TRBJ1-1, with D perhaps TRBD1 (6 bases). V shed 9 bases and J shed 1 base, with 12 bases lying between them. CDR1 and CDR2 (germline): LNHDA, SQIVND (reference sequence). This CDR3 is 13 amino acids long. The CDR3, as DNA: TGTGCCAGCCATCGGGGGCCGAACACTGAAGCTTTCTTT. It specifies CASHRGPNTEAFF.

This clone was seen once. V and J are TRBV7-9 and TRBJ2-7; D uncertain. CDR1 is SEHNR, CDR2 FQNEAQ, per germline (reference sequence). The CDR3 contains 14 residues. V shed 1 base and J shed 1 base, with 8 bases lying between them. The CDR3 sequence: CASSLETESYEQYF. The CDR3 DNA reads TGTGCCAGCAGCTTAGAAACAGAATCCTACGAGCAGTACTTC.

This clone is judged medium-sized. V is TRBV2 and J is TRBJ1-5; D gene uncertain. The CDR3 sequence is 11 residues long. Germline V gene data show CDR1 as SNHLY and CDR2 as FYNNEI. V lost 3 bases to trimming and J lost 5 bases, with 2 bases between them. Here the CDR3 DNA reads TGTGCCAGCAGTGATGATCAGCCCCAGCATTTT. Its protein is CASSDDQPQHF.

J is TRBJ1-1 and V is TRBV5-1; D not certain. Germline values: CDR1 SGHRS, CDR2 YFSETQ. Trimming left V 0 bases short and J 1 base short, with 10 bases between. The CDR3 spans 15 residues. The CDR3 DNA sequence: TGCGCCAGCAGCTTGGTGGAGGGTGAGAACACTGAAGCTTTCTTT. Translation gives CASSLVEGENTEAFF.